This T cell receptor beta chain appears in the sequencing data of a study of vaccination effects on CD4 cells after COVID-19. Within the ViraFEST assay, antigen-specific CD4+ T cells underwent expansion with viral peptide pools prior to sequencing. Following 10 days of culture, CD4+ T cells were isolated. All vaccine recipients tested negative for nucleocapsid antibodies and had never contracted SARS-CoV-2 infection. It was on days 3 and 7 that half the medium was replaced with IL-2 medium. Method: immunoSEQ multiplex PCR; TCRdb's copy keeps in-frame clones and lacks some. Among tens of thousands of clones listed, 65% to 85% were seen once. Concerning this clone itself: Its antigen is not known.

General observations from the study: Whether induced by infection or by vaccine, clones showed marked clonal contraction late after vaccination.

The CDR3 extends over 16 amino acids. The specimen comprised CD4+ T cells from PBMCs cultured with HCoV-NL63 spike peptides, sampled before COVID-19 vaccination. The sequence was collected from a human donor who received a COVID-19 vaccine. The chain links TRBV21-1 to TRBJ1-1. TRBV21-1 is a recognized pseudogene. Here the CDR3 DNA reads TGTGCCAGCAGCAAAGTAGGGAGGGAAACGAACACTGAAGCTTTCTTT. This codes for CASSKVGRETNTEAFF.